This passage covers 5 T cell receptor beta chains from one sample sequenced in a study of shared T cell receptors in the human thymus. Produced via immunoSEQ multiplex PCR; TCRdb's table is partial and in-frame only. This sample carries around 68,000 clones, about 96% of them seen once, and the ten largest clones take roughly 0.033%. Sample: thymocytes. These receptors all come from a human donor.

V usage is TRBV18 and J usage is TRBJ1-6; maybe TRBD1 (5 bases). This CDR3 contains 17 residues. The V end lost 1 base, the J end lost 2 bases, and 12 bases lay between the germline ends. CDR1 KGHSH and CDR2 LQKENI come from the germline V gene. CDR3 residues: CASSPLRTGPYNSPLHF. DNA for the CDR3: TGTGCCAGCTCACCACTGAGAACGGGGCCCTATAATTCACCCCTCCACTTT.

The chain uses TRBV9 and TRBJ1-2; TRBD1 matches 7 bases. The V gene end was trimmed by 0 bases and the J gene end by 7 bases; junction bases not matched to a gene: 12. Germline V CDR1 and CDR2: SGDLS, YYNGEE. This CDR3 contains 16 residues. DNA for the CDR3: TGTGCCAGCAGCGTAGCTCACTCCACAGGGGCGAGTGGCTACACCTTC. Protein product: CASSVAHSTGASGYTF.

The chain is built from TRBV5-5 and TRBJ2-7, with 7 bases matching TRBD2. The V gene end was trimmed by 4 bases and the J gene end by 0 bases; junction bases not matched to a gene: 13. Germline CDR1 and CDR2: SGHKS and YYEKEE (reference sequence). The length of the CDR3 is 17 residues. Written as DNA, the CDR3 is TGTGCCAGCAGCCCAGATAAGGGAGCGGGGCGCTCCTACGAGCAGTACTTC. Its protein product is CASSPDKGAGRSYEQYF.

This sequence joins TRBV7-3 and TRBJ1-5; TRBD1 agrees at 7 bases. J lost 1 base, V lost 4 bases, and 4 bases had no gene match. The CDR3 contains 15 residues. CDR1 is SGHTA, CDR2 FQGTGA, per germline. CDR3 sequence reads: CASSSGGSSNQPQHF. CDR3 nucleotide sequence: TGTGCCAGCAGCTCAGGGGGTTCCAGCAATCAGCCCCAGCATTTT.

This rearrangement joins TRBV28 to TRBJ2-7, with D unclear. CDR3 length equals 14 residues. Trimming shortened V by 5 bases and J by 1 base, and 12 bases separated the two germline ends. Germline assignment: CDR1 MDHEN and CDR2 SYDVKM. The CDR3 coding sequence is TGTGCCAGCAGTCAGAGGTCGCAGTCCTACGAGCAGTACTTC. Protein: CASSQRSQSYEQYF.